One T cell receptor (beta chain) is described in this entry. The record originates from a study of T cells in Graves' hyperthyroidism and ophthalmopathy. RNA transcripts were the template for amplifying TCR beta CDR3 regions. When the TCR CDR3 underwent first-round RT-PCR, the HTBI primer set was used. TCRdb called the multiplex PCR reads again in MiXCR, with one record for every CDR3 protein. The sample includes 330,000 or so distinct CDR3 sequences, 15% to 20% of them seen just once. This sample holds PBMCs from roughly 10 ml fresh peripheral blood. From germline, CDR1 is SGHDT and CDR2 YYEEEE. V was clipped by 0 bases and J by 9 bases; unmatched bases: 4. The CDR3 has 14 residues.

The J gene is TRBJ1-2, the V gene TRBV5-6; 11 bases align to TRBD1. This receptor was taken from a man between 45 and 60 years old with Graves' ophthalmopathy. The sample taken for sequencing was blood. CDR3 nucleotide sequence: TGTGCCAGCAGCTTGGGGACAGGGGGCCTTAGCTACACCTTC. This gives the protein CASSLGTGGLSYTF.